These 24 T cell receptor beta chains originate from one sample sequenced in a study of shared clonotypes between healthy human individuals. The table came from immunoSEQ multiplex PCR; TCRdb's copy has only in-frame clones and leaves some out. In the table there are 850,000 to 1,200,000 clones, roughly 80% of which are singletons. Sequencing was done on a sample of memory CD4+ T cells sorted from blood. The subset here: CD45RA-negative fraction. The receptors were sampled from a man between 18 and 35 years old in good health.

The chain carries TRBV27 and TRBJ2-1, with 9 bases lining up with TRBD1. Germline V CDR1 and CDR2: MNHEY, SMNVEV (reference sequence). The CDR3 runs to 16 residues. V lost 5 bases and J lost 6; bases outside the gene matches: 11. The CDR3 loop reads CASSPHGTGSVNEQFF. DNA for the CDR3: TGTGCCAGCAGTCCTCACGGGACAGGGAGTGTCAATGAGCAGTTCTTC.

The gene calls are TRBV6-5 and TRBJ2-5; perhaps TRBD2 as D (6 bases). In germline, CDR1 is MNHEY, CDR2 SVGAGI. The length of the CDR3 is 13 residues. The V end lost 6 bases, the J end lost 5 bases, and 13 bases lay between the germline ends. DNA for the CDR3: TGTGCCAGCAGAAAGACTAGATGGGAGACCCAGTACTTC. This sequence encodes CASRKTRWETQYF.

The J gene is TRBJ1-2, the V gene TRBV5-6, with D possibly matching TRBD1 (6 bases). CDR1 and CDR2 (germline): SGHDT, YYEEEE. This CDR3 has 13 amino acids. The germline V and J ends were trimmed by 6 bases and 4 bases, with 13 bases remaining between them. The CDR3 here is CASTPGGGYGYTF. CDR3 sequence (DNA): TGTGCCAGCACCCCGGGAGGGGGCTATGGCTACACCTTC.

The J gene is TRBJ2-4, the V gene TRBV2, with 7 bases aligning to TRBD2. V trimming: 4 bases; J trimming: 11 bases; junction bases outside the gene matches: 2. Germline CDR1 is SNHLY and CDR2 is FYNNEI. The CDR3 runs to 11 residues. This CDR3 is CASSALAVQYF. The CDR3 bases are TGTGCCAGCAGTGCTCTAGCGGTTCAGTACTTC.

The chain joins TRBV10-1 to TRBJ2-5; D is unresolved. The CDR3 is 15 residues long. In germline, CDR1 is WNHNN, CDR2 SYGVQD (reference sequence). V dropped 0 bases and J dropped 4 bases, with 12 bases sitting between them. The CDR3 DNA follows: TGCGCCAGCAGTGAGTCGAACCGCCCTTCAGAGACCCAGTACTTC. Translating it yields CASSESNRPSETQYF.

This rearrangement joins TRBV10-2 to TRBJ2-3; D not resolved. V lost 2 bases, J lost 9 bases, and 15 bases lay in between. This CDR3 comprises 14 residues. CDR1 is WSHSY and CDR2 is SAAADI in the germline V gene. CDR3 region: CASSELRLGLTQYF. The CDR3 DNA reads as TGCGCCAGCAGTGAGCTGCGACTGGGTTTGACGCAGTATTTT.

The rearrangement links TRBV5-1 to TRBJ2-3, with TRBD2 matching 11 bases. Germline CDR1 SGHRS, CDR2 YFSETQ. Trimming removed 7 bases from V and 4 bases from J; junction bases left unmatched: 11. The CDR3 has 16 residues. CDR3 DNA sequence: TGCGCCAGCCGCGAGGGGCTAGCGGGAGGAGCAGATACGCAGTATTTT. Encoded protein: CASREGLAGGADTQYF.

The chain couples TRBV7-3 to TRBJ2-1, with 11 bases that match TRBD2. The germline V gene encodes CDR1 SGHTA and CDR2 FQGTGA. V was pared by 5 bases and J by 4 bases, with 7 bases of the junction left unmatched. CDR3 size: 16 residues. For the CDR3, the DNA is TGTGCCAGCAGCCCTTATAGCGGGGGGGCTTACAATGAGCAGTTCTTC. Protein: CASSPYSGGAYNEQFF.

This chain joins TRBV9 and TRBJ1-5, with 7 bases identical to TRBD1. V lost 4 bases and J lost 4; bases outside the gene matches: 14. CDR3 size: 17 residues. CDR1 SGDLS and CDR2 YYNGEE come from the germline V gene. The CDR3 spells CASSPTGDNFSNQPQHF. CDR3 nucleotide sequence: TGTGCCAGCAGCCCCACAGGGGACAATTTTAGTAATCAGCCCCAGCATTTT.

CDR3 sequence reads: CASSQPGKSGNTIYF. The DNA of the CDR3 is TGCGCCAGCAGCCAGCCCGGTAAATCTGGAAACACCATATATTTT. The chain combines TRBV4-1 with TRBJ1-3, with D uncertain. This CDR3 has 15 amino acids. Germline-derived CDR1 and CDR2 are MGHRA and YSYEKL. The V end was cut by 3 bases, the J end by 1 base, with 10 bases between.

The V call is TRBV19, the J call TRBJ1-6; D is possibly TRBD1 (5 bases). The CDR3 contains 15 residues. V lost 1 base and J 9 bases, leaving 13 bases between the germline ends. Germline V gene lookup returns CDR1 LNHDA and CDR2 SQIVND (reference sequence). DNA of the CDR3: TGTGCCAGTAGTATAGGAGGCGCCGGGGGTTCACCCCTCCACTTT. It translates to CASSIGGAGGSPLHF.

The V call is TRBV29-1, the J call TRBJ1-4; D possibly corresponds to TRBD1 (6 bases). The CDR3 contains 16 residues. V shed 4 bases and J shed 5 bases, with 20 bases lying between them. Germline V CDR1 and CDR2: SQVTM, ANQGSEA. The CDR3 DNA reads TGCAGCGTTGTCAGGGGTCGAGGGGGGCCGAATGAAAAACTGTTTTTT. Its translation: CSVVRGRGGPNEKLFF.

For this clone: Mismatch with germline at one junction end may stem from a read error. Distinct nucleotide sequences in the sample also encode this CDR3. This chain joins TRBV18 and TRBJ2-7, with 9 bases matching TRBD1. This CDR3 has 15 amino acids. Germline-derived CDR1 and CDR2 are KGHSH and LQKENI. CDR3 protein: CASSQTGGASYEQYF. CDR3 in DNA: TGTGCCAGCTCACAAACAGGGGGCGCCTCCTACGAGCAATACTTC.

Regarding this clone: The sample holds other DNA sequences that translate to the same CDR3. V usage is TRBV6-1 and J usage is TRBJ1-3, with D unresolved. Trimming cost V 4 bases and J 0 bases, with 4 bases left between them. Germline CDR1 reads MNHNS; CDR2 reads SASEGT. The CDR3 has 13 residues. In DNA form, the CDR3 reads TGTGCCAGCAGTGGAGACTCTGGAAACACCATATATTTT. Its translation: CASSGDSGNTIYF.

This chain uses TRBV11-2 with TRBJ2-3, with 11 bases fitting TRBD2. CDR3 length: 17 amino acids. Germline V CDR1 and CDR2: SGHAT, FQNNGV. V lost 5 bases to trimming and J lost 4 bases; unmatched junction nucleotides: 11. Here the CDR3 DNA reads TGTGCCAGCAGCGCCGGGACTAGCGGAGCAGGGGCAGATACGCAGTATTTT. This gives the protein CASSAGTSGAGADTQYF.

This chain joins TRBV19 and TRBJ1-2, with a weak D call TRBD1 (5 bases). Trimming took 3 bases from V and 10 from J, leaving 15 bases between them. Germline lookup yields CDR1 LNHDA and CDR2 SQIVND (reference sequence). The CDR3 length is 13 residues. CDR3 sequence: CASSIDGGYHYTF. The DNA of the CDR3 is TGTGCCAGTAGTATCGACGGGGGTTATCACTACACCTTC.

The chain employs TRBV2 and TRBJ2-7; D is unclear. V lost 8 bases to trimming and J lost 2 bases, with 10 bases between them. Germline values: CDR1 SNHLY, CDR2 FYNNEI. This CDR3 has 12 amino acids. The CDR3 reads CASLRVTYEQYF. Here the CDR3 DNA reads TGTGCCAGCCTCCGGGTCACCTACGAGCAGTACTTC.

The CDR3 loop is CAWSVLASGLPRESEQYF. The CDR3 DNA follows: TGTGCCTGGAGTGTACTAGCTAGCGGCTTACCTCGAGAGAGCGAGCAGTACTTC. The chain has TRBV30 and TRBJ2-5, with TRBD2 matching 7 bases. The last part of the DNA fits TRBJ2-7 better; the J call may be wrong. This CDR3 spans 18 amino acids. Germline V gene lookup returns CDR1 GTSNPN and CDR2 SVGIG (reference sequence).

The rearrangement joins TRBV5-4 to TRBJ1-2; perhaps TRBD1 as D (5 bases). CDR3 length equals 12 residues. Trimming took 1 base from V and 8 from J, leaving 9 bases between them. Per germline, CDR1 SGHNT and CDR2 YYREEE (reference sequence). CDR3 protein: CASSLSGKGYTF. The CDR3 DNA reads TGTGCCAGCAGCTTGTCAGGGAAAGGCTACACCTTC.

This chain links TRBV7-9 with TRBJ2-1; 10 bases match TRBD2. Germline assignment: CDR1 SEHNR and CDR2 FQNEAQ (reference sequence). The J segment lost 5 bases and the V segment lost 5 bases, leaving 6 bases of the junction unmatched. The CDR3 has 15 residues. This CDR3 reads CASSPKREGNNEQFF. The CDR3 DNA is TGTGCCAGCAGCCCAAAGCGGGAGGGCAACAATGAGCAGTTCTTC.

The rearrangement uses TRBV10-3 and TRBJ2-7, with D perhaps TRBD2 (6 bases). V lost 0 bases, J lost 9 bases, and 15 bases lay in between. Germline values: CDR1 ENHRY, CDR2 SYGVKD. The CDR3 has 14 amino acids. CDR3 coding DNA: TGTGCCATCAGTGAGTCGGCGTGGGAGGTCGTGCAGTACTTC. Translating it yields CAISESAWEVVQYF.

The rearrangement joins TRBV27 to TRBJ2-2; no clear D. This CDR3 has 12 residues. V lost 3 bases and J 7 bases, leaving 6 bases between the germline ends. Germline assignment: CDR1 MNHEY and CDR2 SMNVEV (reference sequence). For the CDR3, the DNA is TGTGCCAGCAGTTTCCCAGGCGGGGAGCTGTTTTTT. It specifies CASSFPGGELFF.

In DNA form, the CDR3 reads TGTGCCAGCAGCTTGCCAGGGTACTCTGGGGCCAACGTCCTGACTTTC. This translates into CASSLPGYSGANVLTF. This sequence joins TRBV5-4 and TRBJ2-6, with a weak D call TRBD1 (5 bases). Germline V gene sequence: CDR1 SGHNT, CDR2 YYREEE (reference sequence). The CDR3 runs to 16 residues. V lost 1 base and J 0 bases, leaving 8 bases between the germline ends.

This clone appeared a single time. The chain couples TRBV6-1 to TRBJ1-2, with D tentatively TRBD1 (5 bases). CDR3 length equals 14 residues. Germline CDR1 MNHNS, CDR2 SASEGT. V dropped 3 bases and J dropped 6 bases, with 14 bases sitting between them. CDR3 protein: CASSERDHRDGYTF. CDR3 in DNA: TGTGCCAGCAGTGAGCGGGACCATAGAGATGGCTACACCTTC.